These 13 T cell receptor beta chains were all obtained from the same sample, sequenced in a study of cytomegalovirus exposure and HLA in healthy donors (dated by TCRdb to about 2017). The receptor library was made with the immunoSEQ multiplex PCR assay. In TCRdb, the immuneACCESS table is reduced to in-frame sequences with V and J assigned. These tables do not hold every clone; where another copy was compared, an unresolved V gene accounts for under half, and the others remain unexplained. For this sample the table gives approximately 99,000 clones, of which roughly 95% were detected only once. The ten largest account for 0.67% of the sample. Source material: PBMCs. The receptors shown here come from a woman under 30 in good health and CMV-seronegative.

This clone was detected only once. This chain joins TRBV6-6 and TRBJ2-5; 9 nucleotides agree with TRBD1. Germline CDR1 and CDR2: MNHNY and SVGAGI (reference sequence). The CDR3 has 13 amino acids. V was pared by 6 bases and J by 5 bases, with 4 bases of the junction left unmatched. Here the CDR3 DNA reads TGTGCCAGCAGGCACAGGGGGCGTGAGACCCAGTACTTC. Translated, it gives CASRHRGRETQYF.

The V gene is TRBV28, the J gene TRBJ1-5; maybe TRBD1 (5 bases). In germline, CDR1 is MDHEN, CDR2 SYDVKM. V lost 5 bases, J lost 3 bases, and 11 bases lay in between. This CDR3 region has 14 residues. The CDR3 DNA sequence: TGTGCCAGCAGTGTGCAAGGGGACAATCAGCCCCAGCATTTT. Translation: CASSVQGDNQPQHF. The complete variable domain, with remaining parts taken from reference TRBV28 and TRBJ1-5, reads DVKVTQSSRYLVKRTGEKVFLECVQDMDHENMFWYRQDPGLGLRLIYFSYDVKMKEKGDIPEGYSVSREKKERFSLILESASTNQTSMYLCASSVQGDNQPQHFGDGTRLSIL.

V gene TRBV28 combines with J gene TRBJ1-1; no firm D call. V was clipped by 5 bases and J by 8 bases, with 15 bases between them. Germline CDR1 and CDR2: MDHEN and SYDVKM. This CDR3 has 13 amino acids. The CDR3 is CASSLARESEAFF. The DNA for the CDR3 is TGTGCCAGCAGTCTAGCTAGGGAGAGCGAAGCTTTCTTT.

V is TRBV6-6 and J is TRBJ2-5; tentative D call: TRBD2 (6 bases). Germline CDR1 MNHNY, CDR2 SVGAGI (reference sequence). V was trimmed by 5 bases and J by 1 base, leaving 11 bases between them. The CDR3 sequence is 14 residues long. The CDR3 reads CASSVAGLQETQYF. The DNA for the CDR3 is TGTGCCAGCAGTGTGGCGGGGCTCCAAGAGACCCAGTACTTC.

The chain combines TRBV6-6 with TRBJ2-1; D unclear. Per the germline V gene, CDR1 is MNHNY and CDR2 is SVGAGI (reference sequence). The CDR3 length is 15 residues. The V gene lost 0 bases and the J gene lost 6 bases, with 12 bases spanning the gap. The CDR3 DNA follows: TGTGCCAGCAGTTACTCATTGCCTAGACCCAATGAGCAGTTCTTC. Translating it yields CASSYSLPRPNEQFF.

The V and J genes are TRBV5-5 and TRBJ1-5, with a weak D call TRBD1 (6 bases). The germline CDR1 and CDR2 sequences are SGHKS and YYEKEE (reference sequence). Trimming took off 1 base at V and 6 bases at J, with 14 bases between the two ends. The CDR3 spans 15 residues. CDR3 region: CASSLFPGGTQPQHF. The CDR3 bases are TGTGCCAGCAGCTTGTTTCCGGGGGGCACTCAGCCCCAGCATTTT.

The gene calls are TRBV4-2 and TRBJ1-3, with a weak D call TRBD1 (5 bases). Per the germline V gene, CDR1 is LGHNA and CDR2 is YNFKEQ. The CDR3 totals 22 residues. Trimming took 0 bases from V and 0 from J, leaving 27 bases between them. The CDR3 DNA follows: TGTGCCAGCAGCCAAGAACGTCAGGAGGGTATGGGGCCTAGACACTCTGGAAACACCATATATTTT. Translated: CASSQERQEGMGPRHSGNTIYF.

The rearrangement uses TRBV7-2 and TRBJ1-1, with a tentative D call TRBD1 (6 bases). CDR1 is SGHTA and CDR2 is FQGNSA in the germline V gene. With 7 bases removed from V and 4 bases from J, the gap between germline ends came to 13 bases. CDR3 length: 13 amino acids. The CDR3 is CASKLRGGTEAFF. CDR3 sequence (DNA): TGTGCCAGCAAACTAAGGGGGGGCACTGAAGCTTTCTTT.

The chain carries TRBV5-1 and TRBJ2-3; no clear D. The germline gives CDR1 SGHRS, CDR2 YFSETQ. The CDR3 runs 14 residues. The germline V and J ends were trimmed by 2 bases and 2 bases, with 9 bases remaining between them. In nucleotides, the CDR3 is TGCGCCAGCAGCTTTCTAGTAGTCACAGATACGCAGTATTTT. Amino acid sequence: CASSFLVVTDTQYF.

The rearrangement uses TRBV5-1 and TRBJ1-6; 8 nucleotides line up with TRBD1. The trim removed 4 bases at V and 5 bases at J, leaving 2 bases unmatched. This CDR3 is 14 amino acids long. In germline, CDR1 is SGHRS, CDR2 YFSETQ. CDR3 amino acids: CASSRDRNNSPLHF. CDR3 bases: TGCGCCAGCAGCCGGGACAGGAATAATTCACCCCTCCACTTT.

The chain has TRBV18 and TRBJ1-2; D is possibly TRBD1 (5 bases). Germline V gene lookup returns CDR1 KGHSH and CDR2 LQKENI. V was trimmed by 0 bases and J by 4 bases, leaving 12 bases between them. The CDR3 length is 15 residues. The CDR3 is CASSPPRGQGYGYTF. The CDR3 nucleotides are TGTGCCAGCTCACCACCTAGGGGCCAAGGCTATGGCTACACCTTC.

This rearrangement joins TRBV9 to TRBJ1-1; the D gene is possibly TRBD1 (5 bases). Trimming cost V 0 bases and J 8 bases, with 11 bases left between them. The CDR3 loop spans 13 amino acids. Germline V lookup: CDR1 SGDLS, CDR2 YYNGEE. CDR3 DNA: TGTGCCAGCAGCGTAGGGGGCCCCTCCGAAGCTTTCTTT. Translating gives CASSVGGPSEAFF.

The chain links TRBV25-1 to TRBJ2-6; 8 bases map to TRBD1. The CDR3 runs 17 residues. Germline V CDR1 and CDR2: MGHDK, SYGVNS. V gave up 7 bases and J gave up 1 base; unmatched junction bases: 9. In DNA form, the CDR3 reads TGTGCCAGCACCCCAGGGGGCGCATTTTCTGGGGCCAACGTCCTGACTTTC. Translating it yields CASTPGGAFSGANVLTF.